This passage covers 32 T cell receptor beta chains from one sample sequenced in a study of cytomegalovirus exposure and HLA in healthy donors. Both 60 Vbeta primers and 13 Jbeta primers went into the PCR. Using immunoSEQ multiplex PCR, the repertoire was profiled, and TCRdb retains in-frame clones only, with some absent. The table includes under 200,000 clones, about three quarters detected once. The sample comprised PBMCs. Every receptor here comes from a woman younger than 45 in good health and CMV-seronegative.

This chain links TRBV4-3 with TRBJ1-3, with 11 nucleotides matching TRBD1. This CDR3 comprises 16 residues. The ends lost 4 bases at V and 4 bases at J; junction bases unmatched: 6. Germline CDR1 is LGHNA and CDR2 is YSLEER. The CDR3 region has the DNA TGCGCCAGCAGCCCTTCGGACAGGGGGCACGGAAACACCATATATTTT. Translation gives CASSPSDRGHGNTIYF.

The chain employs TRBV6-5 and TRBJ2-7; D is possibly TRBD2 (6 bases). V lost 0 bases to trimming and J lost 2 bases, with 11 bases between them. CDR3 length equals 15 residues. Germline V gene lookup returns CDR1 MNHEY and CDR2 SVGAGI. Written as DNA, the CDR3 is TGTGCCAGCAGTTACTCGTGGGGACTTACCTACGAGCAGTACTTC. This codes for CASSYSWGLTYEQYF.

This chain connects TRBV2 to TRBJ2-7, with 7 bases aligning to TRBD1. The V segment lost 6 bases and the J segment 0 bases; nucleotides outside the gene matches: 8. The CDR3 is made up of 15 amino acids. Germline values: CDR1 SNHLY, CDR2 FYNNEI. The CDR3 nucleotides read TGTGCCAGCAGCCTAAAGACAGGGAACTCCTACGAGCAGTACTTC. Its translation is CASSLKTGNSYEQYF.

This clone was counted only a few times. CDR3 residues: CASSADRTPLEQYF. DNA for the CDR3: TGTGCCAGCAGCGCCGACAGGACCCCCTTGGAGCAGTACTTC. This sequence joins TRBV9 and TRBJ2-5, with D possibly TRBD1 on 6 matching bases. The V end lost 3 bases, the J end lost 11 bases, and 20 bases lay between the germline ends. The CDR3 is 14 amino acids. Germline CDR1 is SGDLS and CDR2 is YYNGEE. Together with reference TRBV9 and TRBJ2-5, the CDR3 gives the full variable domain: DSGVTQTPKHLITATGQRVTLRCSPRSGDLSVYWYQQSLDQGLQFLIQYYNGEERAKGNILERFSAQQFPDLHSELNLSSLELGDSALYFCASSADRTPLEQYFGPGTRLLVL.

This clone was recorded once. The chain is built from TRBV9 and TRBJ2-1, with 8 bases matching TRBD2. This CDR3 comprises 19 residues. CDR1 is SGDLS, CDR2 YYNGEE, per germline. Trimming took 0 bases from V and 0 from J; bases not matched to a gene: 11. CDR3 region: CASSVGLAGPASSYNEQFF. The CDR3 nucleotides read TGTGCCAGCAGCGTAGGTCTAGCGGGTCCCGCCAGCTCCTACAATGAGCAGTTCTTC.

The V and J genes are TRBV30 and TRBJ1-6, with D perhaps TRBD1 (5 bases). V was trimmed by 4 bases and J by 9 bases, leaving 7 bases between them. Per germline, CDR1 GTSNPN and CDR2 SVGIG (reference sequence). CDR3 size: 11 residues. The CDR3 is CAWTQGSPLHF. The CDR3 nucleotides are TGTGCCTGGACCCAGGGTTCACCCCTCCACTTT.

The genes are TRBV2 and TRBJ2-7, with 7 positions matching TRBD1. The CDR3 is 16 amino acids. V trimming: 0 bases; J trimming: 4 bases; junction bases outside the gene matches: 9. CDR1 is SNHLY and CDR2 is FYNNEI in the germline V gene. The CDR3 is CASSEALRDRRYEQYF. DNA for the CDR3: TGTGCCAGCAGTGAAGCGCTTCGGGACAGACGGTACGAGCAGTACTTC.

With respect to this clone: The same CDR3 arises from other DNA sequences in this sample as well. The rearrangement links TRBV7-2 to TRBJ2-7, with D maybe TRBD1 (5 bases). In germline, CDR1 is SGHTA, CDR2 FQGNSA. This CDR3 comprises 14 residues. Trimming removed 1 base from V and 0 bases from J, with 7 bases in between. The CDR3 DNA reads as TGTGCCAGCAGCTTAGGAGACAGCTCCTACGAGCAGTACTTC. Its translation is CASSLGDSSYEQYF.

The gene calls are TRBV5-1 and TRBJ2-7; 14 nucleotides match TRBD2. CDR1 is SGHRS and CDR2 is YFSETQ in the germline V gene. The CDR3 consists of 15 residues. Unmatched junction bases numbered 4, after V lost 4 bases and J lost 4 bases. The CDR3 nucleotides read TGCGCCAGCAGCGAAGGGACTAGCGGGAGATACGAGCAGTACTTC. This codes for CASSEGTSGRYEQYF.

The J gene is TRBJ1-2, the V gene TRBV2, with 7 bases fitting TRBD1. Trimming cost V 9 bases and J 2 bases; bases outside gene matches: 6. The CDR3 extends over 13 amino acids. CDR1 and CDR2 (germline): SNHLY, FYNNEI. CDR3 residues: CASLTGQNYGYTF. The CDR3 nucleotides read TGTGCCAGTTTGACAGGGCAGAACTATGGCTACACCTTC.

This clone has only a few counts. This chain uses TRBV27 with TRBJ1-1; D is undetermined. The CDR3 has 13 amino acids. The V end lost 2 bases, the J end lost 1 base, and 5 bases lay between the germline ends. Germline CDR1 MNHEY, CDR2 SMNVEV (reference sequence). Written as DNA, the CDR3 is TGTGCCAGCAGTTTAGTAGAGAACACTGAAGCTTTCTTT. It translates to CASSLVENTEAFF.

There are a few counts of this clone. The chain couples TRBV13 to TRBJ2-1, with 10 positions matching TRBD2. CDR3 length: 16 amino acids. Trimming took 5 bases from V and 5 from J; bases not matched to a gene: 9. In germline, CDR1 is PRHDT, CDR2 FYEKMQ (reference sequence). The DNA for the CDR3 is TGTGCCAGCAGCCCCGCCTGGCTAGCGGGAGACAATGAGCAGTTCTTC. It translates to CASSPAWLAGDNEQFF.

V is TRBV4-2 and J is TRBJ2-2, with 7 positions matching TRBD1. This CDR3 has 15 amino acids. The V gene's germline CDR1 is LGHNA and CDR2 YNFKEQ. Unmatched junction bases numbered 7, after V lost 9 bases and J lost 0 bases. CDR3 protein: CASHGGQANTGELFF. In DNA, the CDR3 is TGTGCCAGTCACGGTGGACAGGCGAACACCGGGGAGCTGTTTTTT.

The sample holds one count of this clone. The rearrangement uses TRBV10-3 and TRBJ2-1, with TRBD2 matching over 9 bases. Germline V gene data show CDR1 as ENHRY and CDR2 as SYGVKD. After removal of 5 bases from V and 6 bases from J, the junction contained 5 bases not matched to a gene. This CDR3 spans 14 amino acids. The CDR3 region is CAISSSGRSNEQFF. CDR3 DNA: TGTGCCATCAGTTCCAGCGGGAGGTCCAATGAGCAGTTCTTC.

The chain carries TRBV28 and TRBJ1-3; possible D gene TRBD1, 6 bases. The CDR3 is made up of 14 amino acids. Germline V lookup: CDR1 MDHEN, CDR2 SYDVKM. The V end lost 5 bases, the J end lost 0 bases, and 8 bases lay between the germline ends. The CDR3 protein is CASSRQDSGNTIYF. CDR3 DNA: TGTGCCAGCAGTCGACAGGACTCTGGAAACACCATATATTTT. Variable domain in full (rest from reference TRBV28 and TRBJ1-3): DVKVTQSSRYLVKRTGEKVFLECVQDMDHENMFWYRQDPGLGLRLIYFSYDVKMKEKGDIPEGYSVSREKKERFSLILESASTNQTSMYLCASSRQDSGNTIYFGEGSWLTVV.

This clone was seen a handful of times. Other DNA sequences in the same sample also yield this CDR3. This sequence joins TRBV4-1 and TRBJ2-7, with D possibly matching TRBD2 (5 bases). CDR3 length equals 15 residues. V was cut by 0 bases and J by 3 bases, with 12 bases left in between. CDR1 MGHRA and CDR2 YSYEKL come from the germline V gene. CDR3 in amino acids: CASSQDPGGSYEQYF. The CDR3 DNA sequence: TGCGCCAGCAGCCAAGATCCGGGTGGGAGCTACGAGCAGTACTTC.

The gene calls are TRBV4-2 and TRBJ2-1, with 10 nucleotides matching TRBD2. This CDR3 comprises 17 residues. Germline V gene sequence: CDR1 LGHNA, CDR2 YNFKEQ. After removal of 3 bases from V and 4 bases from J, the junction contained 9 bases not matched to a gene. CDR3 residues: CASSQNTGLAVYNEQFF. In nucleotides, the CDR3 is TGTGCCAGCAGCCAGAACACAGGACTAGCGGTATACAATGAGCAGTTCTTC.

The chain is built from TRBV13 and TRBJ1-3; TRBD1 matches at 10 bases. This CDR3 region has 15 residues. Losses at the gene ends were 7 bases for V and 3 bases for J; bases not matched to a gene: 6. Germline CDR1 reads PRHDT; CDR2 reads FYEKMQ (reference sequence). CDR3: CASTRTGGFGNTIYF. The CDR3 region has the DNA TGTGCCAGCACTAGGACAGGGGGATTTGGAAACACCATATATTTT.

The V gene is TRBV28, the J gene TRBJ1-5; TRBD1 might be the D (6 bases). CDR3 length: 15 amino acids. Germline CDR1 MDHEN, CDR2 SYDVKM. Trimming stripped 2 bases from V and 5 bases from J, with 13 bases between. The CDR3 loop reads CASSLATGWYQPQHF. CDR3 nucleotides: TGTGCCAGCAGTTTAGCGACAGGTTGGTATCAGCCCCAGCATTTT.

The rearrangement links TRBV10-2 to TRBJ1-4, with 9 bases that match TRBD1. The V segment lost 2 bases and the J segment 12 bases; nucleotides outside the gene matches: 10. Germline V CDR1 and CDR2: WSHSY, SAAADI. The CDR3 has 15 amino acids. The CDR3 nucleotides are TGCGCCAGCAGTGAGCCAGGGACAGGGACGGAAGAACTGTTTTTT. Protein product: CASSEPGTGTEELFF.

This clone was counted between two and nine times. The rearrangement joins TRBV11-2 to TRBJ1-4; maybe TRBD1 (6 bases). Germline V gene data show CDR1 as SGHAT and CDR2 as FQNNGV. The length of the CDR3 is 13 residues. Deletions cut 3 bases from V and 8 bases from J, with 10 bases between. CDR3 loop: CASSFGQGEKLFF. The CDR3 DNA reads TGTGCCAGCAGCTTTGGTCAGGGGGAAAAACTGTTTTTT.

This clone has only a few counts. V and J are TRBV5-6 and TRBJ1-4; D is perhaps TRBD1 (5 bases). Between the trimmed V and J ends, which lost 4 bases and 11 bases, there was a span of 21 bases. The CDR3 runs 15 residues. The germline CDR1 and CDR2 sequences are SGHDT and YYEEEE. The CDR3 nucleotides read TGTGCCAGCAGCCTTGGCTTTAACCCGGAGGGGAAACTGTTTTTT. This sequence encodes CASSLGFNPEGKLFF.

The J gene is TRBJ1-5, the V gene TRBV6-5; D might be TRBD1 (5 bases). Trimming removed 5 bases at V and 3 bases at J, with 8 bases between. From germline, CDR1 is MNHEY and CDR2 SVGAGI. The CDR3 totals 13 residues. The CDR3 region has the DNA TGTGCCAGCAGTCAGGGTAACAATCAGCCCCAGCATTTT. It codes for CASSQGNNQPQHF.

This CDR3 is CASNRASNTGELFF. The CDR3 bases are TGTGCCAGCAACAGGGCTTCGAACACCGGGGAGCTGTTTTTT. The J gene is TRBJ2-2, the V gene TRBV6-1; perhaps TRBD1 as D (6 bases). Germline V gives CDR1 MNHNS, CDR2 SASEGT. The V end lost 7 bases, the J end lost 0 bases, and 9 bases lay between the germline ends. This CDR3 is built from 14 residues.

To note about this clone: At one boundary the junction diverges from the germline segment, which might be a read error. V and J are TRBV7-9 and TRBJ2-5; D unresolved. From germline, CDR1 is SEHNR and CDR2 FQNEAQ (reference sequence). The CDR3 spans 12 residues. Written as DNA, the CDR3 is TGTTCCAGCAGCTTCACACAAGAGACCCAGTACTTC. This translates into CSSSFTQETQYF.

The genes are TRBV14 and TRBJ1-1; unclear D gene. The CDR3 consists of 14 residues. Trimming removed 1 base from V and 6 bases from J, with 12 bases in between. Per germline, CDR1 SGHDN and CDR2 FVKESK. This CDR3 reads CASSQGWLAAEAFF. CDR3 coding DNA: TGTGCCAGCAGCCAAGGGTGGCTCGCGGCTGAAGCTTTCTTT. Full variable domain (rest looked up from reference TRBV14 and TRBJ1-1): EAGVTQFPSHSVIEKGQTVTLRCDPISGHDNLYWYRRVMGKEIKFLLHFVKESKQDESGMPNNRFLAERTGGTYSTLKVQPAELEDSGVYFCASSQGWLAAEAFFGQGTRLTVV.

V and J are TRBV7-2 and TRBJ1-5; D possibly corresponds to TRBD1 (5 bases). V was cut by 1 base and J by 1 base, with 11 bases left in between. CDR3 size: 16 residues. The V gene's germline CDR1 is SGHTA and CDR2 FQGNSA. CDR3 DNA: TGTGCCAGCAGCTTAGGTTGGCAGGGAAGCAATCAGCCCCAGCATTTT. As protein: CASSLGWQGSNQPQHF.

The genes are TRBV9 and TRBJ2-1; possibly TRBD2 for D (5 bases). Germline V CDR1 and CDR2: SGDLS, YYNGEE. The CDR3 length is 14 residues. V gave up 7 bases and J gave up 8 bases, with 19 bases separating them. CDR3 amino acids: CASSRDVGNYEQFF. The DNA of the CDR3 is TGTGCCAGCTCGAGGGATGTGGGTAACTATGAGCAGTTCTTC.

The J gene is TRBJ1-1, the V gene TRBV28, with unresolved D. The CDR3 has 13 residues. Trimming stripped 4 bases from V and 4 bases from J, with 10 bases between. Germline V gives CDR1 MDHEN, CDR2 SYDVKM. The CDR3 reads CASSYTRSTEAFF. In DNA form, the CDR3 reads TGTGCCAGCAGTTACACACGGAGCACTGAAGCTTTCTTT.

The chain combines TRBV4-1 with TRBJ2-1; tentatively, D is TRBD2 (5 bases). The CDR3 runs to 16 residues. Germline CDR1 MGHRA, CDR2 YSYEKL. V was trimmed by 1 base and J by 7 bases, leaving 17 bases between them. The CDR3 loop is CASSQAGGLPRNEQFF. Written as DNA, the CDR3 is TGCGCCAGCAGCCAAGCCGGAGGACTCCCCAGAAATGAGCAGTTCTTC.

The V and J genes are TRBV2 and TRBJ1-1; tentative D call: TRBD1 (6 bases). This CDR3 has 17 residues. Germline lookup yields CDR1 SNHLY and CDR2 FYNNEI. V lost 1 base to trimming and J lost 0 bases, with 15 bases between them. CDR3: CASSEELGRGMNTEAFF. The CDR3 region has the DNA TGTGCCAGCAGTGAAGAGTTGGGCAGGGGCATGAACACTGAAGCTTTCTTT.

The chain links TRBV4-3 to TRBJ2-7, with 8 positions matching TRBD1. This CDR3 comprises 16 residues. With 3 bases clipped from V and 3 bases from J, the junction kept 10 bases outside the gene matches. In germline, CDR1 is LGHNA, CDR2 YSLEER. The CDR3 loop is CASSQAKGQGSYEQYF. CDR3 DNA: TGCGCCAGCAGCCAGGCAAAAGGACAGGGAAGCTACGAGCAGTACTTC.